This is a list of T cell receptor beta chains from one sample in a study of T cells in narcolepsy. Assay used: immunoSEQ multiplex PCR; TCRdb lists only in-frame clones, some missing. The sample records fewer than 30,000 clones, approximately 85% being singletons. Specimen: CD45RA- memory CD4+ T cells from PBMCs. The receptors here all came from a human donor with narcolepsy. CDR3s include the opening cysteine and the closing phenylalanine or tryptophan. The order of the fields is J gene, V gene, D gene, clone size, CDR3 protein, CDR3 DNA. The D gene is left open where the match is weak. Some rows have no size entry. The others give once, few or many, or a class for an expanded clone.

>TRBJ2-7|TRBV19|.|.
CASSTSRDTSYEQYF
TGTGCCAGTAGCACCTCTCGGGACACGAGCTACGAGCAGTACTTC
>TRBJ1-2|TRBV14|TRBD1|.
CASSLLNIQGYGYTF
TGTGCCAGCAGCCTCTTAAACATACAGGGGTATGGCTACACCTTC
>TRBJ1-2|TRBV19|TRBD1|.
CATLGQGYGYTF
TGTGCCACACTTGGACAGGGATATGGCTACACCTTC
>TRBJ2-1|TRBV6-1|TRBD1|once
CASGRTGKVGEQFF
TGTGCCAGCGGACGGACAGGGAAGGTAGGTGAGCAGTTCTTC
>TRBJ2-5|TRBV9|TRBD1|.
CASSVKQGARETQYF
TGTGCCAGCAGCGTAAAGCAGGGGGCAAGGGAGACCCAGTACTTC
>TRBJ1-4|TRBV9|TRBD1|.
CASSVGRTGNEKLFF
TGTGCCAGCAGCGTAGGCCGGACAGGGAATGAAAAACTGTTTTTT
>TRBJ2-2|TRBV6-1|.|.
CASSGTGTGDGELFF
TGTGCCAGCAGTGGTACAGGGACCGGGGACGGGGAGCTGTTTTTT
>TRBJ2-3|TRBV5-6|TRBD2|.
CASSLRGTSFTDTQYF
TGTGCCAGCAGCTTGAGGGGGACTAGTTTCACAGATACGCAGTATTTT
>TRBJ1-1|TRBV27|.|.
CASSLLSVSMNTEAFF
TGTGCCAGCAGTTTGTTATCGGTGTCCATGAACACTGAAGCTTTCTTT
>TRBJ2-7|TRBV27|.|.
CASSLSPSTRIEYF
TGTGCCAGCAGTTTATCTCCCTCCACCCGAATAGAGTACTTC
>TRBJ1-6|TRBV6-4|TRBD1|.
CASSETGGVSPLHF
TGTGCCAGCAGTGAAACAGGGGGCGTCTCACCCCTCCACTTT